The rows below give T cell receptor beta chains drawn from one sample of a study of T cell repertoires in cytomegalovirus infection. In TCRdb, the reads were re-called with MiXCR into one record per CDR3 protein. The sample yields about 490,000 distinct CDR3 sequences, more than 20% seen once. The sample was PBMCs. The receptors were gathered from a human donor in good health (CMV status not recorded). Some clones in this sample may be carry-over from other donors' samples. CDR3s include the opening cysteine and the closing phenylalanine or tryptophan. D genes are given only for firm matches. Rows may omit the clone size; those that give it use once, few, many or a size class.

d_gene: TRBD1
abundance: .
v_gene: TRBV4-3
j_gene: TRBJ1-2
CDR3nt: TGCGCCAGCAGCCTAGGACAGGGGGCGTCGGCACATGGCTACACCTTC
CDR3aa: CASSLGQGASAHGYTF

d_gene: .
abundance: .
v_gene: TRBV6-1
j_gene: TRBJ1-5
CDR3nt: TGTGCCAGCAGTGAAGCTCCGGACCCCTATCAGCCCCAGCATTTT
CDR3aa: CASSEAPDPYQPQHF

d_gene: TRBD1
abundance: .
v_gene: TRBV7-2
j_gene: TRBJ1-6
CDR3nt: TGTACCAGCAGTCAACAGGGGGCGCGTTCACCCCTCCACTTT
CDR3aa: CTSSQQGARSPLHF

d_gene: TRBD1
abundance: .
v_gene: TRBV27
j_gene: TRBJ2-5
CDR3nt: TGTGCCAGCAGAGCGACAGGGAGAGAGACCCAGTACTTC
CDR3aa: CASRATGRETQYF

d_gene: .
abundance: .
v_gene: TRBV30
j_gene: TRBJ1-6
CDR3nt: TGTGCCTGGAGGGAACCTCGGGGGTCTGGTTCACCCCTCCACTTT
CDR3aa: CAWREPRGSGSPLHF

d_gene: TRBD1
abundance: few
v_gene: TRBV19
j_gene: TRBJ2-1
CDR3nt: TGTGCCAGTAGTTTACCCAGGGGGCCCTACAATGAGCAGTTCTTC
CDR3aa: CASSLPRGPYNEQFF

d_gene: .
abundance: .
v_gene: TRBV6-2/TRBV6-3
j_gene: TRBJ2-7
CDR3nt: TGTGCCAGCAGTTACACGTCGGACGGCTCCTACGAGCAGTACTTC
CDR3aa: CASSYTSDGSYEQYF

d_gene: TRBD2
abundance: few
v_gene: TRBV15
j_gene: TRBJ2-1
CDR3nt: TGTGCCACCAGCAGAGGGGGAGGGGAGGGCGAGCAGTTCTTC
CDR3aa: CATSRGGGEGEQFF

d_gene: .
abundance: .
v_gene: TRBV28
j_gene: TRBJ2-3
CDR3nt: TGTGCCAGCAGACCGTCGACCTACACAGATACGCAGTATTTT
CDR3aa: CASRPSTYTDTQYF

d_gene: .
abundance: .
v_gene: TRBV6-5
j_gene: TRBJ1-2
CDR3nt: TGTGCCAGCAGTCCTGGACCCGGGGGGTATGGCTACACCTTC
CDR3aa: CASSPGPGGYGYTF